This T cell receptor beta chain was obtained from a study of blood T cells in healthy people across ages. V was clipped by 4 bases and J by 0 bases, with 12 bases between them. CDR1 is DFQATT, CDR2 SNEGSKA, per germline (reference sequence). This CDR3 is 14 amino acids long. Primed by a sample-barcoded 5' primer and a J-beta primer mix, a second PCR proceeded for about 6 to 11 cycles. MiXCR was run by TCRdb on the 5' RACE reads, yielding one entry per CDR3 protein. The data show about 930,000 distinct CDR3 sequences, approximately 32% seen once. The same data also contributed to another study, on T cells of mothers and their children.

The genes are TRBV20-1 and TRBJ1-1, with unresolved D. Sequenced input: blood. This clonotype was obtained from a woman in her thirties or forties in good health. CDR3 nucleotide sequence: TGCAGTGCTACAGACGGCAGTTTGAACACTGAAGCTTTCTTT. This translates into CSATDGSLNTEAFF.